This TCR beta chain was recovered during a study of blood T cell repertoires in COVID-19. Study at large: The study drew acute and convalescent COVID-19 samples from the United States, Italy and Spain. Sources were T cells, B-cell-depleted T cells, or PBMCs; the material itself was cDNA or gDNA.

Per the original data handling: Nucleated cell counts were estimated from reference gene primer amplification. Some clones are missing from TCRdb's copy, which holds only in-frame ones; the method was immunoSEQ multiplex PCR. V and J calls and clone size follow that table, whereas D and trimming were derived from the DNA. The profile shows 120,000 to 150,000 clones, almost 85% of them singletons. Germline CDR1 MNHEY, CDR2 SMNVEV (reference sequence). V lost 0 bases, J lost 3 bases, and 5 bases stayed unmatched. CDR3 length equals 15 residues. The sample consisted of peripheral blood. The rearrangement uses TRBV27 and TRBJ2-7, with 7 bases fitting TRBD1. This TCR derives from a human donor with acute or convalescent COVID-19. The donor label of this sample is uncertain. As DNA, the CDR3 is TGTGCCAGCAGTTTATCAGGGGGCGCTTTCTACGAGCAGTACTTC. Protein product: CASSLSGGAFYEQYF.